The next 24 T cell receptor beta chains were all read from a single sample in a study of T-cell memory formation after mild COVID-19. Using its own MiXCR run on the 5' RACE reads, TCRdb lists one record per CDR3 protein. The sample records some 270,000 distinct CDR3 sequences, roughly 14% being singletons. The sequenced sample consisted of PBMCs or a T cell subset sorted from them (not recorded which). The receptors originated from an adult woman who had mild COVID-19 (a few samples of this study predate the infection). Cell type and time point are not known.

This clonotype was observed a few times. This chain uses TRBV12-3 or TRBV12-4 with TRBJ2-2; 9 bases are shared with TRBD2. This CDR3 is 16 amino acids long. V lost 7 bases and J lost 2; bases outside the gene matches: 8. This CDR3 is CASTPGGRENTGELFF. The DNA for the CDR3 is TGTGCCAGCACTCCTGGCGGGAGGGAAAACACCGGGGAGCTGTTTTTT.

This clonotype came up a few times. The V gene is TRBV13, the J gene TRBJ2-1; weak D call: TRBD2 (6 bases). There are 12 residues in the CDR3. The ends were cut back, 5 bases at V and 12 bases at J, with 14 bases in the middle. The germline gives CDR1 PRHDT, CDR2 FYEKMQ (reference sequence). Written as DNA, the CDR3 is TGTGCCAGCAGCCTAGCCCCGGGAGTGCAGTTCTTC. Its translation: CASSLAPGVQFF.

This clonotype appeared a few times. This sequence joins TRBV12-3 or TRBV12-4 and TRBJ2-7; TRBD2 matches at 9 bases. The V segment lost 6 bases and the J segment 0 bases; nucleotides outside the gene matches: 9. There are 16 residues in the CDR3. The CDR3 sequence: CASSKGLAASSYEQYF. CDR3 in DNA: TGTGCCAGCAGCAAGGGACTAGCCGCTAGCTCCTACGAGCAGTACTTC.

This clonotype occurred many times. This sequence joins TRBV29-1 and TRBJ2-7; 12 positions match TRBD2. From germline, CDR1 is SQVTM and CDR2 ANQGSEA. J gave up 6 bases and V 4 bases, and 4 bases lay outside the gene matches. The CDR3 is 13 amino acids. Here the CDR3 reads CSVVLAGGREQYF. The DNA of the CDR3 is TGCAGCGTTGTACTAGCGGGAGGTCGCGAGCAGTACTTC.

J is TRBJ1-4 and V is TRBV12-3 or TRBV12-4; D remains unclear. Trimming stripped 6 bases from V and 5 bases from J, with 10 bases between. The CDR3 has 13 amino acids. CDR3 sequence: CASSLVINEKLFF. The CDR3, as DNA: TGTGCCAGCAGCCTAGTAATAAATGAAAAACTGTTTTTT.

The CDR3 DNA follows: TGCGCCAGCAGCTTGGGGGGGACAGGGGTAGACACTGAAGCTTTCTTT. The encoded protein is CASSLGGTGVDTEAFF. The chain combines TRBV5-1 with TRBJ1-1; 10 bases agree with TRBD1. CDR1 and CDR2 (germline): SGHRS, YFSETQ. The CDR3 contains 16 residues. The junction had 5 bases not matched to a gene; V was cut back by 0 bases and J by 3 bases.

The rearrangement links TRBV25-1 to TRBJ2-2; D may correspond to TRBD1 or TRBD2 (5 bases each). Germline lookup yields CDR1 MGHDK and CDR2 SYGVNS. The CDR3 loop spans 16 amino acids. Trimming cost V 6 bases and J 4 bases, with 18 bases left between them. CDR3 sequence (DNA): TGTGCCAGCAGGGATGAAATTGATGGGGGCACCGGGGAGCTGTTTTTT. As protein: CASRDEIDGGTGELFF.

This chain links TRBV25-1 with TRBJ2-7; D remains unclear. V lost 4 bases and J lost 3, with 13 bases in between. The CDR3 covers 14 residues. Germline V lookup: CDR1 MGHDK, CDR2 SYGVNS. This CDR3 reads CASSGIRGDYEQYF. CDR3 DNA: TGTGCCAGCAGTGGAATTCGCGGCGACTACGAGCAGTACTTC.

This sequence joins TRBV20-1 and TRBJ2-7; D is ambiguous. Germline-derived CDR1 and CDR2 are DFQATT and SNEGSKA (reference sequence). V lost 0 bases and J lost 3, with 9 bases in between. The CDR3 is 13 residues long. The CDR3 is CSARDRINYEQYF. The DNA for the CDR3 is TGCAGTGCTAGAGATCGGATAAACTACGAGCAGTACTTC.

The chain uses TRBV7-2 and TRBJ1-4; the D gene is possibly TRBD1 (5 bases). The ends were cut back, 5 bases at V and 5 bases at J, with 15 bases in the middle. CDR1 is SGHTA, CDR2 FQGNSA, per germline. The CDR3 contains 15 residues. This CDR3 reads CASSTFGTQNEKLFF. The CDR3 DNA reads as TGTGCCAGCAGCACTTTCGGGACCCAAAATGAAAAACTGTTTTTT.

The chain joins TRBV7-2 to TRBJ1-6, with a tentative D call TRBD1 (5 bases). The CDR3 spans 13 residues. The V end lost 1 base, the J end lost 9 bases, and 7 bases lay between the germline ends. CDR1 is SGHTA, CDR2 FQGNSA, per germline. The DNA of the CDR3 is TGTGCCAGCAGCTTAGGTGGGGGTTCACCCCTCCACTTT. It specifies CASSLGGGSPLHF. Full variable domain (missing parts from reference TRBV7-2 and TRBJ1-6): GAGVSQSPSNKVTEKGKDVELRCDPISGHTALYWYRQSLGQGLEFLIYFQGNSAPDKSGLPSDRFSAERTGGSVSTLTIQRTQQEDSAVYLCASSLGGGSPLHFGNGTRLTVT.

The chain has TRBV4-2 and TRBJ1-6; D is ambiguous. Trimming shortened V by 4 bases and J by 8 bases, and 12 bases separated the two germline ends. The germline gives CDR1 LGHNA, CDR2 YNFKEQ. The CDR3 totals 14 residues. CDR3 nucleotides: TGTGCCAGCAGCCCCGGCGGTATTCATTCACCCCTCCACTTT. Protein sequence: CASSPGGIHSPLHF.

The chain links TRBV11-3 to TRBJ1-1, with a possible D match to TRBD1 (5 bases). The CDR3 covers 13 residues. Looked up from germline, CDR1 is SGHNT and CDR2 is YENEEA. V lost 2 bases to trimming and J lost 6 bases, with 10 bases between them. CDR3 sequence: CASSLRGGAEAFF. CDR3 nucleotide sequence: TGTGCCAGCAGCTTAAGGGGAGGGGCTGAAGCTTTCTTT.

This clonotype was picked up a small number of times. The V call is TRBV7-9, the J call TRBJ2-3, with D perhaps matching TRBD2 (6 bases). Germline lookup yields CDR1 SEHNR and CDR2 FQNEAQ (reference sequence). The CDR3 contains 15 residues. V lost 1 base and J lost 6, with 14 bases in between. The CDR3: CASSLGMTRSDTQYF. The CDR3 DNA reads as TGTGCCAGCAGCTTAGGGATGACTAGATCGGATACGCAGTATTTT.

The sample holds a few counts of this clonotype. The chain is built from TRBV6-5 and TRBJ2-7; 7 positions agree with TRBD1. The CDR3 spans 14 residues. Trimming at V came to 2 bases and at J to 7 bases, leaving 8 bases not matched to a gene. Germline V gene lookup returns CDR1 MNHEY and CDR2 SVGAGI. The CDR3 DNA sequence: TGTGCCAGCAGTTACAACAGGGGATCGTGGGAGCAGTACTTC. This gives the protein CASSYNRGSWEQYF.

A few counts support this clonotype. CDR3 coding DNA: TGCGCCAGCAGCCAAGATACAGGAGTCCGAGAGACCCAGTACTTC. It translates to CASSQDTGVRETQYF. This chain joins TRBV4-3 and TRBJ2-5, with D perhaps matching TRBD1 (5 bases). The germline V gene encodes CDR1 LGHNA and CDR2 YSLEER. Trimming pared 0 bases from V and 4 bases from J, leaving 12 bases between. There are 15 residues in the CDR3.

This clonotype has just a few counts. The J gene is TRBJ2-7, the V gene TRBV4-3; 8 bases map to TRBD1. The CDR3 is 19 amino acids. Losses at the gene ends were 2 bases for V and 3 bases for J; bases not matched to a gene: 18. Germline V gene sequence: CDR1 LGHNA, CDR2 YSLEER. The CDR3 here is CASSQPPQYPDRVFYEQYF. The CDR3 DNA reads as TGCGCCAGCAGCCAACCACCCCAATACCCGGACAGGGTCTTCTACGAGCAGTACTTC.

The chain uses TRBV14 and TRBJ1-1, with a possible D match to TRBD1 (5 bases). CDR1 is SGHDN, CDR2 FVKESK, per germline. Trimming removed 4 bases at V and 6 bases at J, with 12 bases between. The CDR3 consists of 13 residues. The CDR3 here is CASSPRVFAEAFF. The CDR3 nucleotides read TGTGCCAGCAGCCCCAGGGTTTTTGCTGAAGCTTTCTTT.

The chain uses TRBV6-5 and TRBJ1-6; 8 positions match TRBD1. The V and J ends lost 3 bases and 6 bases, in that order; junction bases with no gene match: 13. CDR1 and CDR2 from the germline V gene are MNHEY and SVGAGI. This CDR3 has 18 amino acids. The CDR3 reads CASSYARPGTGGNSPLHF. CDR3 nucleotide sequence: TGTGCCAGCAGTTATGCCCGCCCTGGGACAGGTGGTAATTCACCCCTCCACTTT.

V and J are TRBV7-2 and TRBJ2-1; 9 bases map to TRBD2. The germline gives CDR1 SGHTA, CDR2 FQGNSA. J lost 6 bases, V lost 3 bases, and 6 bases had no gene match. The CDR3 covers 15 residues. The CDR3 is CASSFAGTSSNEQFF. In DNA, the CDR3 is TGTGCCAGCAGCTTTGCCGGGACTAGCAGCAATGAGCAGTTCTTC. The variable domain in full, with the rest retrieved from reference TRBV7-2 and TRBJ2-1, is GAGVSQSPSNKVTEKGKDVELRCDPISGHTALYWYRQSLGQGLEFLIYFQGNSAPDKSGLPSDRFSAERTGGSVSTLTIQRTQQEDSAVYLCASSFAGTSSNEQFFGPGTRLTVL.

This clonotype was counted ten times or more. The V and J genes are TRBV4-1 and TRBJ2-3; D is ambiguous. The CDR3 has 16 amino acids. Germline loops: CDR1 MGHRA, CDR2 YSYEKL. The V and J ends lost 0 bases and 2 bases respectively, with 12 bases between them. CDR3 in amino acids: CASSQDSRRHTDTQYF. CDR3 coding DNA: TGCGCCAGCAGCCAAGACAGCAGACGACACACAGATACGCAGTATTTT.

This clonotype was detected only a few times. This rearrangement joins TRBV29-1 to TRBJ1-1; D possibly corresponds to TRBD1 (5 bases). V was clipped by 6 bases and J by 0 bases, with 8 bases between them. The CDR3 contains 12 residues. Germline V gene lookup returns CDR1 SQVTM and CDR2 ANQGSEA. The CDR3 DNA is TGCAGCGTGGGGGACTTGAACACTGAAGCTTTCTTT. Its translation is CSVGDLNTEAFF.

V gene TRBV24-1 combines with J gene TRBJ2-1; the D is unclear. The CDR3 has 15 residues. Trimming removed 6 bases at V and 0 bases at J, with 11 bases between. In germline, CDR1 is KGHDR, CDR2 SFDVKD. CDR3 DNA sequence: TGTGCCACCAGTACCTACTCGTCCTCCTACAATGAGCAGTTCTTC. This gives the protein CATSTYSSSYNEQFF.

The CDR3 DNA is TGCGCCAGCAGCTTAATCACTAGCGGGAGCACAGATACGCAGTATTTT. It yields the protein CASSLITSGSTDTQYF. V and J are TRBV5-1 and TRBJ2-3, with 9 nucleotides matching TRBD2. Germline assignment: CDR1 SGHRS and CDR2 YFSETQ. Losses at the gene ends were 2 bases for V and 0 bases for J; bases not matched to a gene: 4. The CDR3 has 16 amino acids.